The sequence of this T cell receptor (beta chain) was determined in a study of blood T cell repertoires in COVID-19 (dated by TCRdb to 2020 to 2021). Concerning the study at large: The collaborator samples originated in the United States, Italy and Spain and spanned the acute and convalescent phases of COVID-19. The prospective study material was composed of cDNA or gDNA derived from T cells, B-cell-depleted T cells, or PBMCs. The dataset comprised deeply sampled blood TCRbeta repertoires from subjects exposed to, actively infected with, or recovered from COVID-19. A freely available public database, intended as a resource for researchers studying the immune response to SARS-CoV-2, is where the repertoires were released. Samples came from the ongoing ImmuneRACE study (first 160 participants) plus 1,254 subjects from 6 global collaborators. Nearly every sample came with metadata listing a de-identified subject ID, COVID-19 status, age in years and sex. Where available, HLA class I and class II types were taken from metadata supplied by the sample provider and were not determined by assay-based typing. Findings and caveats that apply to the study as a whole: Clinical and demographic metadata were provided uncurated, with the amount varying by source and participant.

Whole blood was collected in K2EDTA tubes by collaborating institutions according to the institutions' own protocols. For TCRbeta analysis, collaborator samples were shipped as frozen whole blood, as isolated PBMCs, or as DNA extracted from either sample type. TCRbeta CDR3 regions were amplified from genomic DNA using the immunoSEQ Assay, a bias-controlled multiplex PCR. As for the authors' bioinformatics: Within the assay, amplification of reference gene primers was used to estimate how many nucleated cells each sample contained. To quantify the absolute abundance of each unique TCRbeta CDR3 rearrangement, sequence reads were collapsed and filtered. For each sample, productive Simpson clonality was calculated as the square root of Simpson's diversity index across productive rearrangements. As stored in TCRdb, this immuneACCESS dataset retains in-frame rearrangements with V and J assigned. A fraction of the clones does not appear; measured against another copy, unresolved V genes explain less than half of the discrepancy, and the remainder lacks a known reason. V and J calls and clone size follow that table, whereas D and trimming were derived from the DNA. For this sample the table gives 150,000 to 160,000 clones, of which approximately 80% were detected only once. Approximately 0.5% of the sample goes to the ten largest clones.

This clone was observed a few times. Its antigen is still unknown. No much larger clonotype is one base removed from it; base qualities were not supplied. The receptor was isolated from a man in his sixties with acute or convalescent COVID-19. Specimen: peripheral blood.

The CDR3 region: CASKSQDSYSGNTIYF. The nucleotide sequence is TGTGCCAGCAAGTCTCAAGACAGCTACTCTGGAAACACCATATATTTT. In this chain, TRBV7-2 is recombined with TRBJ1-3, with a weak D call of TRBD1 (5 bases match). The CDR3 starts with the cysteine, ends with the phenylalanine, and has 16 residues. The sequence is cut down to CDR3 DNA, 48 bases in frame from base 1. CDR1 is given as SGHTA and CDR2 as FQGNSA, both from the germline V gene. V lost 7 bases and J lost 0 bases; the stretch between them is 16 bases long.